A single sample is the source of the 24 T cell receptor beta chains below, sequenced in a study of spatial heterogeneity in lung cancer. MiXCR, run by TCRdb on the 5' RACE reads, gives a single entry per CDR3 protein. Of nearly 80,000 distinct CDR3 sequences listed, 8% were seen once; the top ten hold 6.5% to 8.5%. The time point denotes: sample taken at primary tumor resection. The sample consisted of PBMCs, taken at surgery. These receptors all come from a male donor with early-stage non-small cell lung cancer.

This clonotype was observed at least ten times. V gene TRBV20-1 combines with J gene TRBJ2-1; 8 bases match TRBD2. CDR1 is DFQATT and CDR2 is SNEGSKA in the germline V gene (reference sequence). The CDR3 covers 14 residues. V shed 7 bases, J shed 6 bases, and the junction held 11 bases outside the gene matches. In DNA, the CDR3 is TGCAGTGTACGGTGGGATAGCGGGACCAATGAGCAGTTCTTC. Protein: CSVRWDSGTNEQFF.

This clonotype came up a few times. The chain uses TRBV7-9 and TRBJ2-1, with D perhaps matching TRBD1 (6 bases). Germline loops: CDR1 SEHNR, CDR2 FQNEAQ (reference sequence). Trimming left V 4 bases short and J 6 bases short, with 13 bases between. CDR3 length: 14 amino acids. The DNA of the CDR3 is TGTGCCAGCAGCTCGGGACAATTTCGCAATGAGCAGTTCTTC. Protein sequence: CASSSGQFRNEQFF.

The sample holds a few counts of this clonotype. The rearrangement links TRBV12-3 or TRBV12-4 to TRBJ1-5, with 7 bases identical to TRBD1. The CDR3 runs to 14 residues. Trimming cost V 7 bases and J 6 bases; bases outside gene matches: 9. The CDR3 nucleotides are TGTGCCAGCACCAGAGCAGGGGGAATTCAGCCCCAGCATTTT. Encoded protein: CASTRAGGIQPQHF.

At least ten counts were recorded for this clonotype. The chain couples TRBV3-1 to TRBJ2-7; perhaps TRBD2 as D (5 bases). V lost 5 bases, J lost 5 bases, and 10 bases lay in between. The length of the CDR3 is 12 residues. The germline V gene encodes CDR1 LGHDT and CDR2 YNNKEL (reference sequence). The CDR3 spells CASSYSGDEQYF. The CDR3 nucleotides read TGTGCCAGCAGCTATTCCGGGGACGAGCAGTACTTC.

This clonotype came up many times. The chain has TRBV4-3 and TRBJ1-1; D gene uncertain. Germline loops: CDR1 LGHNA, CDR2 YSLEER. V dropped 1 base and J dropped 2 bases, with 11 bases sitting between them. The CDR3 sequence is 15 residues long. The CDR3: CASSQAFVGNTEAFF. As DNA, the CDR3 is TGCGCCAGCAGCCAAGCCTTTGTAGGCAACACTGAAGCTTTCTTT.

Many counts were recorded for this clonotype. The chain employs TRBV10-3 and TRBJ2-1, with 12 bases that match TRBD2. The CDR3 runs to 14 residues. CDR1 is ENHRY, CDR2 SYGVKD, per germline. V lost 10 bases to trimming and J lost 9 bases; unmatched junction nucleotides: 10. CDR3 sequence: CASGLAGSLREQFF. In DNA, the CDR3 is TGTGCCAGTGGACTAGCGGGAAGTCTGCGTGAGCAGTTCTTC.

This clonotype occurred many times. The CDR3: CASKFRALRSGELFF. The DNA for the CDR3 is TGTGCCAGCAAGTTCAGGGCCTTACGGTCCGGGGAGCTGTTTTTT. The chain combines TRBV6-2 or TRBV6-3 with TRBJ2-2, with D possibly TRBD1 on 5 matching bases. This CDR3 comprises 15 residues. Germline CDR1 MNHEY, CDR2 SVGEGT. The germline V and J ends were trimmed by 7 bases and 6 bases, with 18 bases remaining between them.

This clonotype was seen at least ten times. The chain joins TRBV3-1 to TRBJ1-1, with D unclear. CDR3 length equals 13 residues. Germline CDR1 is LGHDT and CDR2 is YNNKEL (reference sequence). V was clipped by 0 bases and J by 6 bases, with 8 bases between them. CDR3: CASSQDNPAEAFF. The CDR3 bases are TGTGCCAGCAGCCAAGACAATCCCGCTGAAGCTTTCTTT.

V is TRBV7-2 and J is TRBJ2-3; unclear D gene. Trimming left V 4 bases short and J 8 bases short, with 13 bases between. CDR1 and CDR2 from the germline V gene are SGHTA and FQGNSA. The CDR3 runs to 13 residues. This CDR3 is CASSSDPGGTQYF. CDR3 nucleotide sequence: TGTGCCAGCAGCTCGGACCCAGGCGGTACGCAGTATTTT. The full variable domain, its missing parts supplied by reference TRBV7-2 and TRBJ2-3, is GAGVSQSPSNKVTEKGKDVELRCDPISGHTALYWYRQSLGQGLEFLIYFQGNSAPDKSGLPSDRFSAERTGGSVSTLTIQRTQQEDSAVYLCASSSDPGGTQYFGPGTRLTVL.

There are many counts of this clonotype. This chain connects TRBV12-3 or TRBV12-4 to TRBJ2-1; D gene uncertain. This CDR3 comprises 13 residues. V was shortened by 3 bases and J by 13 bases, with 16 bases between the two germline ends. Here the CDR3 DNA reads TGTGCCAGCAGTTTGGATCTTGCTGGGGTACAGTTCTTC. This translates into CASSLDLAGVQFF.

The chain couples TRBV7-2 to TRBJ1-5, with D possibly matching TRBD1 (6 bases). Trimming removed 5 bases at V and 3 bases at J, with 11 bases between. CDR1 is SGHTA and CDR2 is FQGNSA in the germline V gene. The CDR3 extends over 14 amino acids. CDR3 DNA: TGTGCCAGCAGCGTACAGGGTATCAATCAGCCCCAGCATTTT. The encoded protein is CASSVQGINQPQHF. Drawing the rest from reference TRBV7-2 and TRBJ1-5, the complete variable domain is GAGVSQSPSNKVTEKGKDVELRCDPISGHTALYWYRQSLGQGLEFLIYFQGNSAPDKSGLPSDRFSAERTGGSVSTLTIQRTQQEDSAVYLCASSVQGINQPQHFGDGTRLSIL.

At least ten counts were recorded for this clonotype. The V call is TRBV29-1, the J call TRBJ2-7; 7 bases agree with TRBD2. The V segment lost 7 bases and the J segment 3 bases; nucleotides outside the gene matches: 6. This CDR3 has 12 residues. The germline gives CDR1 SQVTM, CDR2 ANQGSEA. The CDR3 DNA is TGCAGCGCTCGGACTAGGGACTACGAGCAGTACTTC. It specifies CSARTRDYEQYF.

This clonotype was seen many times. The V and J genes are TRBV5-6 and TRBJ2-7; possibly TRBD1 for D (6 bases). Germline V CDR1 and CDR2: SGHDT, YYEEEE. The CDR3 consists of 14 residues. Between the trimmed V and J ends, which lost 1 base and 2 bases, there was a span of 10 bases. The CDR3 bases are TGTGCCAGCAGCTTGCCGGGACAAACCTACGAGCAGTACTTC. As protein: CASSLPGQTYEQYF.

This clonotype was found many times. The V call is TRBV29-1, the J call TRBJ1-1, with no clear D. Trimming shortened V by 1 base and J by 0 bases, and 0 bases separated the two germline ends. The CDR3 is made up of 11 amino acids. Germline V gene lookup returns CDR1 SQVTM and CDR2 ANQGSEA. This CDR3 is CSVEVNTEAFF. The CDR3 nucleotides are TGCAGCGTTGAAGTGAACACTGAAGCTTTCTTT.

This clonotype occurred many times. The V call is TRBV7-6, the J call TRBJ1-1; D unresolved. The ends were cut back, 3 bases at V and 4 bases at J, with 3 bases in the middle. CDR1 is SGHVS and CDR2 is FNYEAQ in the germline V gene. CDR3 length: 11 residues. In DNA form, the CDR3 reads TGTGCCAGCAGCTTTGGCACTGAAGCTTTCTTT. This codes for CASSFGTEAFF.

This clonotype was counted between two and nine times. This sequence joins TRBV30 and TRBJ2-3, with D unresolved. CDR3 length: 12 amino acids. V lost 2 bases and J 3 bases, leaving 6 bases between the germline ends. CDR1 is GTSNPN, CDR2 SVGIG, per germline (reference sequence). The CDR3: CAWSPTTDTQYF. In nucleotides, the CDR3 is TGTGCCTGGAGTCCCACGACAGATACGCAGTATTTT.

This clonotype was seen a few times. This rearrangement joins TRBV7-9 to TRBJ2-3; D is uncertain. This CDR3 is built from 14 residues. The germline CDR1 and CDR2 sequences are SEHNR and FQNEAQ (reference sequence). V was cut by 2 bases and J by 3 bases, with 9 bases left in between. The CDR3 DNA is TGTGCCAGCAGCTTAATGGACGGGACAGATACGCAGTATTTT. Translated: CASSLMDGTDTQYF.

The chain joins TRBV30 to TRBJ1-1; D is possibly TRBD1 (6 bases). This CDR3 is 12 amino acids long. V was trimmed by 4 bases and J by 5 bases, leaving 11 bases between them. Germline V lookup: CDR1 GTSNPN, CDR2 SVGIG (reference sequence). The CDR3 here is CAWKRGSTEAFF. In DNA, the CDR3 is TGTGCCTGGAAAAGGGGGAGTACTGAAGCTTTCTTT. Full variable domain (remainder filled in from reference TRBV30 and TRBJ1-1): SQTIHQWPATLVQPVGSPLSLECTVEGTSNPNLYWYRQAAGRGLQLLFYSVGIGQISSEVPQNLSASRPQDRQFILSSKKLLLSDSGFYLCAWKRGSTEAFFGQGTRLTVV.

This clonotype was found many times. CDR3 bases: TGCAGTGCCATAGACAGGGGGCCTGAGACCCAGTACTTC. Protein: CSAIDRGPETQYF. This chain links TRBV20-1 with TRBJ2-5; 10 bases align to TRBD1. V trimming: 6 bases; J trimming: 5 bases; junction bases outside the gene matches: 6. The CDR3 has 13 residues. Germline CDR1 DFQATT, CDR2 SNEGSKA (reference sequence).

This clonotype was seen a few times. The V and J genes are TRBV19 and TRBJ2-3; D remains unclear. Germline V gives CDR1 LNHDA, CDR2 SQIVND (reference sequence). V lost 1 base and J lost 0, with 11 bases in between. This CDR3 is 16 amino acids long. CDR3 sequence: CASSIGSGLSTDTQYF. The CDR3 DNA follows: TGTGCCAGTAGTATAGGATCTGGTTTGAGCACAGATACGCAGTATTTT.

The sample holds many counts of this clonotype. The chain recombines TRBV5-6 with TRBJ2-1; no firm D call. The length of the CDR3 is 11 residues. V was pared by 2 bases and J by 5 bases, with 2 bases between. Germline V CDR1 and CDR2: SGHDT, YYEEEE. The CDR3 loop is CASSLHNEQFF. CDR3 DNA sequence: TGTGCCAGCAGCTTACACAATGAGCAGTTCTTC.

This clonotype was seen a handful of times. V gene TRBV5-1 combines with J gene TRBJ2-7; the D gene could be TRBD1 or TRBD2 (5 bases each). V was cut by 6 bases and J by 6 bases, with 16 bases left in between. Germline CDR1 and CDR2: SGHRS and YFSETQ. CDR3 length: 13 residues. The CDR3, as DNA: TGCGCCAGCATGCTACAGGAAACTAGCGAGCAGTACTTC. Translation gives CASMLQETSEQYF.

This clonotype was picked up a small number of times. The rearrangement uses TRBV29-1 and TRBJ2-7, with D possibly being TRBD1 (6 bases). The ends were cut back, 7 bases at V and 7 bases at J, with 17 bases in the middle. This CDR3 is built from 12 residues. Germline V gene lookup returns CDR1 SQVTM and CDR2 ANQGSEA. Here the CDR3 DNA reads TGCAGCGCAGGGGACGTTTTAGAAGAGCAGTACTTC. Amino acid sequence: CSAGDVLEEQYF.

The chain recombines TRBV20-1 with TRBJ1-4; D is uncertain. Trimming left V 8 bases short and J 4 bases short, with 17 bases between. Germline V gives CDR1 DFQATT, CDR2 SNEGSKA (reference sequence). The CDR3 contains 14 residues. CDR3 protein: CSHLNPAVNEKLFF. The DNA of the CDR3 is TGCAGTCATCTTAACCCGGCGGTTAATGAAAAACTGTTTTTT.